This entry features one TCR beta chain sequence. Antigen unknown. The source of the sample is a study of response to subunit inactivated influenza vaccine. J gave up 8 bases and V 1 base, and 8 bases lay outside the gene matches. The CDR3 runs to 15 residues. CDR1 is SGHDN and CDR2 is FVKESK in the germline V gene. The study, taken as a whole, reports: It was the authors' suggestion that each seasonal influenza vaccination recruits few new T cells.

TCRdb passed the RT-PCR reads through MiXCR, listing each CDR3 protein once. Among about 580,000 distinct CDR3 sequences listed, around 15% were seen once. This rearrangement joins TRBV14 to TRBJ2-1; 7 nucleotides agree with TRBD2. The specimen was PBMCs from blood, collected 11 to 12 days after vaccination. The sequence was obtained from a man aged 50-59 years who received an inactivated influenza vaccine. The CDR3 loop is CASSQVNATSHEQFF. CDR3 coding DNA: TGTGCCAGCAGCCAAGTCAATGCGACTAGCCATGAGCAGTTCTTC.